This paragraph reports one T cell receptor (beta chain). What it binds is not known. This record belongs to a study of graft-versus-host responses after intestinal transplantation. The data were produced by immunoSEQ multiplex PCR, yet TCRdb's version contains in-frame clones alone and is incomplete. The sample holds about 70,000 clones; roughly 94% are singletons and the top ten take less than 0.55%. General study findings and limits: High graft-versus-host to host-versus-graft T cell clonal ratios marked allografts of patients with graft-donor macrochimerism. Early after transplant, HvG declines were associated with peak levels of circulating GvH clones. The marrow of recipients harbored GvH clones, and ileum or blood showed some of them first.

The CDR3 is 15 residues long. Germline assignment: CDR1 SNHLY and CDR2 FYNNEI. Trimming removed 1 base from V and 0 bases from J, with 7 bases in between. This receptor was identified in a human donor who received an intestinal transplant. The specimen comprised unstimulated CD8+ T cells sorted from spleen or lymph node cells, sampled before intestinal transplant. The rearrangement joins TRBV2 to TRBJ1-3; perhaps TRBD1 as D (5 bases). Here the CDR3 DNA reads TGTGCCAGCAGTGAAGACAGGAACTCTGGAAACACCATATATTTT. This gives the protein CASSEDRNSGNTIYF.